This T cell receptor beta chain was documented in a study of cytomegalovirus exposure and HLA in healthy donors. General study points: In vitro testing confirmed a few CMV-associated chains as specific for CMV antigens. V- and J-gene trimming of TCR beta was linked (in a later analysis) to a missense DCLRE1C variant. Across donors, most TCRs were seen rarely, yet some public ones were widespread. The analysis excluded some indistinguishable V segments, including TRBV6-2 and TRBV6-3.

PCR used 60 Vbeta primers and 13 Jbeta primers. Only in-frame clones appear in the TCRdb table, and some are missing; sequencing was by immunoSEQ multiplex PCR. The table lists a few hundred thousand clones, 70% to 90% of them singletons. CDR1 MNHNS and CDR2 SASEGT come from the germline V gene. The CDR3 consists of 13 residues. Trimming took 5 bases from V and 2 from J, leaving 10 bases between them. This clone was detected only a few times. Its antigen remains unidentified. The rearrangement uses TRBV6-1 and TRBJ2-7, with D possibly being TRBD1 (5 bases). The receptor was derived from a man aged 30 to 45 in good health and CMV-seronegative. The sample consisted of PBMCs. The DNA of the CDR3 is TGTGCCAGCAGTAGGGCAGGGACCTACGAGCAGTACTTC. Protein product: CASSRAGTYEQYF.